This TCR beta chain was found in a study of T cells after yellow fever vaccination. Broader study findings: Researchers report a weaker secondary response that nonetheless peaked faster, day 5 versus 15. Once the booster was given, most primary-vaccination clones reappeared, at over 95% for CD4 and around 90% for CD8.

The study made its TCR cDNA through 5'RACE template switching. That step introduced a universal primer site along with UMIs. Via MiXCR, TCRdb re-called the 5' RACE reads, giving one row per CDR3 protein. This sample has 250,000 to 400,000 distinct CDR3 sequences, with over 4% found just once. The CDR3 runs to 17 residues. V gave up 3 bases and J gave up 4 bases; unmatched junction bases: 12. Germline V lookup: CDR1 MNHEY, CDR2 SMNVEV (reference sequence). Worth noting for this clonotype: The antigen is unknown.

The material sequenced was PBMCs, taken 5 days after the yellow fever booster vaccination. The chain combines TRBV27 with TRBJ1-1, with 9 bases that match TRBD1. The TCR sequence derives from a man between 18 and 29 years old who received the YFV17D yellow fever vaccine. The CDR3 nucleotides are TGTGCCAGCAGTTTCCGACAGGGGGGGTACATTGCCACTGAAGCTTTCTTT. Amino acid sequence: CASSFRQGGYIATEAFF.